A single sample gave rise to the 17 T cell receptor beta chains below, sequenced in a study of cytomegalovirus exposure and HLA in healthy donors. The PCR used 60 Vbeta and 13 Jbeta primers. Only in-frame clones appear in the TCRdb table, and some are missing; sequencing was by immunoSEQ multiplex PCR. The table shows roughly 63,000 clones, with around 68% occurring only once. Material: PBMCs. Source of these receptors: a man aged 45-65 years in good health and CMV-seropositive.

The chain couples TRBV28 to TRBJ1-2; TRBD1 might be the D (6 bases). CDR1 is MDHEN and CDR2 is SYDVKM in the germline V gene. The CDR3 length is 13 residues. V was cut by 7 bases and J by 4 bases, with 13 bases left in between. CDR3 region: CASNLGTLYGYTF. The CDR3 bases are TGTGCCAGCAACCTAGGGACACTCTATGGCTACACCTTC.

The chain couples TRBV28 to TRBJ1-2; D not resolved. Trimming took 7 bases from V and 3 from J, leaving 12 bases between them. The CDR3 is 13 amino acids. The germline V gene has CDR1 MDHEN and CDR2 SYDVKM. CDR3 loop: CASTLYQDYGYTF. The CDR3, as DNA: TGTGCCAGCACCCTTTACCAGGACTATGGCTACACCTTC.

The chain employs TRBV9 and TRBJ2-5; the D gene is possibly TRBD1 (5 bases). The CDR3 contains 13 residues. The ends were cut back, 4 bases at V and 2 bases at J, with 9 bases in the middle. Germline lookup yields CDR1 SGDLS and CDR2 YYNGEE. CDR3 amino acids: CASSTGEQETQYF. The DNA for the CDR3 is TGTGCCAGCAGCACAGGAGAGCAAGAGACCCAGTACTTC.

This clone occurred a few times. This chain links TRBV5-1 with TRBJ2-3; 11 nucleotides line up with TRBD2. This CDR3 has 17 amino acids. Germline loops: CDR1 SGHRS, CDR2 YFSETQ. V lost 4 bases to trimming and J lost 0 bases; unmatched junction nucleotides: 7. CDR3 DNA sequence: TGCGCCAGCAGCCTACCGACTAGCGGGACTAGCACAGATACGCAGTATTTT. Amino acids: CASSLPTSGTSTDTQYF.

This sequence joins TRBV10-2 and TRBJ1-2; TRBD1 might be the D (6 bases). The CDR3 extends over 12 amino acids. The V end was cut by 6 bases, the J end by 8 bases, with 13 bases between. Looked up from germline, CDR1 is WSHSY and CDR2 is SAAADI. The CDR3 loop reads CASRDRGGGYTF. DNA for the CDR3: TGCGCCAGCAGAGATAGGGGGGGCGGCTACACCTTC.

V gene TRBV6-1 combines with J gene TRBJ2-3; D uncertain. The germline V and J ends were trimmed by 4 bases and 1 base, with 9 bases remaining between them. Germline CDR1 MNHNS, CDR2 SASEGT. The CDR3 has 14 amino acids. This CDR3 reads CASSVDYGTDTQYF. DNA for the CDR3: TGTGCCAGCAGTGTAGATTATGGCACAGATACGCAGTATTTT.

The gene calls are TRBV29-1 and TRBJ1-5; 8 nucleotides line up with TRBD1. The CDR3 is 19 amino acids. The J segment lost 0 bases and the V segment lost 1 base, leaving 14 bases of the junction unmatched. Germline values: CDR1 SQVTM, CDR2 ANQGSEA. The CDR3 DNA follows: TGCAGCGTTGAAGTTTCAAACAGGGGGAGAATTTATAGCAATCAGCCCCAGCATTTT. Protein sequence: CSVEVSNRGRIYSNQPQHF.

V usage is TRBV10-3 and J usage is TRBJ1-4, with 7 bases that match TRBD1. V was pared by 3 bases and J by 6 bases, with 7 bases of the junction left unmatched. CDR1 is ENHRY and CDR2 is SYGVKD in the germline V gene. The CDR3 runs 15 residues. CDR3 bases: TGTGCCATCAGTGATCGACAGGGCCAGGATGAAAAACTGTTTTTT. Its protein product is CAISDRQGQDEKLFF.

The chain has TRBV30 and TRBJ1-6, with 7 bases identical to TRBD1. There are 13 residues in the CDR3. The germline gives CDR1 GTSNPN, CDR2 SVGIG (reference sequence). J lost 8 bases, V lost 7 bases, and 8 bases had no gene match. The CDR3 protein is CASRVGQDSPLHF. The CDR3, as DNA: TGTGCCTCAAGAGTCGGACAGGATTCACCCCTCCACTTT.

The rearrangement joins TRBV5-5 to TRBJ2-7, with TRBD2 identical over 7 bases. Trimming at V came to 0 bases and at J to 0 bases, leaving 6 bases not matched to a gene. There are 16 residues in the CDR3. The V gene's germline CDR1 is SGHKS and CDR2 YYEKEE (reference sequence). The CDR3 here is CASSLVLARSSYEQYF. CDR3 nucleotide sequence: TGTGCCAGCAGCTTGGTACTAGCGAGGAGCTCCTACGAGCAGTACTTC.

The chain is built from TRBV4-1 and TRBJ2-5; 8 bases agree with TRBD2. The J call is doubtful: the DNA matches TRBJ2-7 better. CDR1 is MGHRA, CDR2 YSYEKL, per germline. The CDR3 sequence is 16 residues long. CDR3 loop: CASSQEWSGGTYEQYF. In DNA form, the CDR3 reads TGCGCCAGCAGCCAAGAGTGGAGCGGGGGAACCTACGAGCAGTACTTC.

The chain recombines TRBV5-5 with TRBJ2-7; 9 positions agree with TRBD1. With 4 bases clipped from V and 0 bases from J, the junction kept 5 bases outside the gene matches. The CDR3 length is 15 residues. CDR1 SGHKS and CDR2 YYEKEE come from the germline V gene (reference sequence). CDR3 residues: CASSHRGLSSYEQYF. CDR3 DNA: TGTGCCAGCAGCCACAGGGGGCTTAGCTCCTACGAGCAGTACTTC.

In this sample, this clone turned up a few times. V is TRBV7-8 and J is TRBJ2-2; 7 positions match TRBD2. V lost 0 bases and J lost 1; bases outside the gene matches: 5. Germline CDR1 is SGHVS and CDR2 is FQNEAQ. CDR3 size: 17 residues. The CDR3: CASSLAGGSRNTGELFF. Here the CDR3 DNA reads TGTGCCAGCAGCTTAGCGGGCGGGAGTCGGAACACCGGGGAGCTGTTTTTT.

This clone was observed a handful of times. This CDR3 reads CASSTPTAGRYEQYF. CDR3 DNA sequence: TGTGCCAGCAGCACCCCGACGGCGGGGCGTTACGAGCAGTACTTC. The chain carries TRBV5-4 and TRBJ2-7; the D gene is possibly TRBD2 (6 bases). The CDR3 is made up of 15 amino acids. Germline V CDR1 and CDR2: SGHNT, YYREEE (reference sequence). V lost 4 bases and J 4 bases, leaving 18 bases between the germline ends.

V gene TRBV2 combines with J gene TRBJ1-1, with a possible D match to TRBD1 (5 bases). The V and J ends lost 11 bases and 4 bases respectively, with 11 bases between them. Germline CDR1 is SNHLY and CDR2 is FYNNEI. The CDR3 covers 11 residues. The CDR3 sequence is CALVGRTEAFF. Written as DNA, the CDR3 is TGTGCCCTAGTGGGGCGCACTGAAGCTTTCTTT.

The chain has TRBV30 and TRBJ2-2; TRBD1 matches 7 bases. V was clipped by 2 bases and J by 6 bases; unmatched bases: 9. The CDR3 length is 15 residues. CDR1 is GTSNPN, CDR2 SVGIG, per germline (reference sequence). CDR3 residues: CAWSRARGSAGELFF. The CDR3 DNA follows: TGTGCCTGGAGTAGAGCCAGGGGGTCTGCCGGGGAGCTGTTTTTT.

V and J are TRBV27 and TRBJ1-2; no firm D call. CDR3 size: 13 residues. Germline V lookup: CDR1 MNHEY, CDR2 SMNVEV (reference sequence). V gave up 5 bases and J gave up 6 bases, with 13 bases separating them. In nucleotides, the CDR3 is TGTGCCAGCAGTCTCGGCGGGCAGGATGGCTACACCTTC. This codes for CASSLGGQDGYTF.